This T cell receptor beta chain was identified during a study of T-cell reconstitution after alpha-beta-depleted transplantation in children. Ten or more counts support this clonotype. Its target is unknown. Trimming cost V 4 bases and J 0 bases, with 25 bases left between them. The CDR3 contains 20 residues. Germline assignment: CDR1 SNHLY and CDR2 FYNNEI. A TCRbeta library incorporating unique molecular identifiers was prepared. TCRdb passed the PCR reads through MiXCR, listing each CDR3 protein once. The sample has 330,000 or so distinct CDR3 sequences, around 7.3% seen once. Findings and caveats of the study: T-cell numbers and diversity one year post-transplant derived largely from freshly generated T cells.

The chain carries TRBV2 and TRBJ2-1; D gene unclear. Sequenced material: peripheral blood, taken 360 days after TCRalphabeta/CD19-depleted stem cell transplant. The clonotype originates from a female patient between 2 and 15 years old who had a stem cell transplant for Fanconi anemia, so the T cells may come from the graft donor. CDR3 protein: CASSVAQFRFVRSSYNEQFF. The CDR3 DNA reads TGTGCCAGCAGTGTGGCTCAGTTCCGTTTTGTAAGAAGCTCCTACAATGAGCAGTTCTTC.